This entry concerns a single T cell receptor beta chain. The sample comes from a study of blood T cells in healthy people across ages. A J-beta primer mix and a sample-barcoded 5' primer were used in a second PCR of roughly 6 to 11 cycles. TCRdb ran MiXCR on the 5' RACE reads and lists one entry per CDR3 protein. The data show roughly 1,100,000 distinct CDR3 sequences, around 27% seen once. The CDR3 extends over 13 amino acids. CDR1 SGHTA and CDR2 FQGNSA come from the germline V gene. The V gene lost 1 base and the J gene lost 11 bases, with 14 bases spanning the gap. Another study also made use of these data, one on T cells of mothers and their children.

The sequence came from a girl aged 2 to 9 in good health. The genes are TRBV7-2 and TRBJ1-1, with a possible D match to TRBD1 (6 bases). Input material: blood. The chain's CDR3 is CASSLGLGGYAFF. CDR3 nucleotide sequence: TGTGCCAGCAGCTTAGGGTTGGGGGGCTATGCTTTCTTT.